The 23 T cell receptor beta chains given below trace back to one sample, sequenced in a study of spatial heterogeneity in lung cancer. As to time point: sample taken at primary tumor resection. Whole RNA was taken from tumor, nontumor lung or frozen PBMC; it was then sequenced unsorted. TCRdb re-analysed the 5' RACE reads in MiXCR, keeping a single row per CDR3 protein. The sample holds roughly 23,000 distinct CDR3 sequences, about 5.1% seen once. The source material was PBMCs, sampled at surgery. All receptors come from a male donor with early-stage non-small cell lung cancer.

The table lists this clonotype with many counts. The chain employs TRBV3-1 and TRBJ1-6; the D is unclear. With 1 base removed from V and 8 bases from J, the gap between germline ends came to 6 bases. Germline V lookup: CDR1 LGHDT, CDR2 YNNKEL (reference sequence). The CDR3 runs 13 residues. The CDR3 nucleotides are TGTGCCAGCAGCCAAGCCGCAGATTCACCCCTCCACTTT. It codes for CASSQAADSPLHF.

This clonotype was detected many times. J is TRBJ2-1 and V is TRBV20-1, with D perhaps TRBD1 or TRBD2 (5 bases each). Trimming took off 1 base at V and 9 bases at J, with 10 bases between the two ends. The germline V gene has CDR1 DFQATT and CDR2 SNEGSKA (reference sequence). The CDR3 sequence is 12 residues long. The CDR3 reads CSARVSGTEQFF. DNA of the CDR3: TGCAGTGCTAGAGTCTCAGGGACTGAGCAGTTCTTC.

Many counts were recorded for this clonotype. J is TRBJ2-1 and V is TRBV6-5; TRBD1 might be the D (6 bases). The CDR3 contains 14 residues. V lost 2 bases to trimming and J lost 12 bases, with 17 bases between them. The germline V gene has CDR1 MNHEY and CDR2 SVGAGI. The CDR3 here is CASSYGTPVTVQFF. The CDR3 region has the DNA TGTGCCAGCAGTTACGGGACACCCGTTACCGTGCAGTTCTTC.

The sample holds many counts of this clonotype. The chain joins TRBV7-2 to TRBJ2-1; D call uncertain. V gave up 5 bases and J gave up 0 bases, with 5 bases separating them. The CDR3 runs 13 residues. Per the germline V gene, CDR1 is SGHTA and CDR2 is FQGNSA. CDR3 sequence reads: CASSTGSYNEQFF. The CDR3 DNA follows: TGTGCCAGCAGCACCGGCTCCTACAATGAGCAGTTCTTC.

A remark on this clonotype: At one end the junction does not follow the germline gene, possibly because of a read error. CDR3 amino acids: CASSPGQGYAQYF. CDR3 in DNA: TGTGCCAGCTCACCAGGCCAGGGCTACGCGCAGTACTTC. The rearrangement uses TRBV18 and TRBJ2-7; the D gene is possibly TRBD1 (5 bases). There are 13 residues in the CDR3. Germline V gives CDR1 KGHSH, CDR2 LQKENI. Supplemented by reference TRBV18 and TRBJ2-7, the full variable domain reads NAGVMQNPRHLVRRRGQEARLRCSPMKGHSHVYWYRQLPEEGLKFMVYLQKENIIDESGMPKERFSAEFPKEGPSILRIQQVVRGDSAAYFCASSPGQGYAQYFGPGTRLTVT.

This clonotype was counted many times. In DNA form, the CDR3 reads TGTGCCAGCAGCTTGGGTGGTCGTGGAGAGACCCAGTACTTC. Its protein product is CASSLGGRGETQYF. The gene calls are TRBV5-6 and TRBJ2-5; no definite D call. The CDR3 totals 14 residues. Trimming pared 0 bases from V and 4 bases from J, leaving 10 bases between. From germline, CDR1 is SGHDT and CDR2 YYEEEE.

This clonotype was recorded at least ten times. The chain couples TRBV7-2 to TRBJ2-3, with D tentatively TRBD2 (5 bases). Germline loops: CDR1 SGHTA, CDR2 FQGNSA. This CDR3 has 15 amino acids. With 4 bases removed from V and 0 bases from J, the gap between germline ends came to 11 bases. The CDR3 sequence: CASSSDYLSTDTQYF. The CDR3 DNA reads TGTGCCAGCAGCTCCGACTACCTTAGCACAGATACGCAGTATTTT.

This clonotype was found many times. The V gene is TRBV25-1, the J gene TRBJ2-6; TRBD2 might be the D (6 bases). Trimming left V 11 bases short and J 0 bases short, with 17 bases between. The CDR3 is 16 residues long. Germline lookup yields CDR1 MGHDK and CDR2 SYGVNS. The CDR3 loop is CAGRGRIDSGANVLTF. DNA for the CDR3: TGTGCCGGGCGGGGAAGGATCGACTCTGGGGCCAACGTCCTGACTTTC.

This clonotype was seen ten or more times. CDR3 region: CASSAYTEAFF. CDR3 in DNA: TGTGCCAGCAGCGCATACACTGAAGCTTTCTTT. V gene TRBV5-6 combines with J gene TRBJ1-1; no clear D gene. CDR1 is SGHDT and CDR2 is YYEEEE in the germline V gene. Trimming removed 4 bases from V and 3 bases from J, with 4 bases in between. The CDR3 runs to 11 residues.

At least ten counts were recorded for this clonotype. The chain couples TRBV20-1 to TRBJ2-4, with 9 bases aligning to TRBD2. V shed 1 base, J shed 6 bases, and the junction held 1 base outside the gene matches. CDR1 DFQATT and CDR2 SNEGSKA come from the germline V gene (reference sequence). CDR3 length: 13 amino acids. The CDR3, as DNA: TGCAGTGCTAGAGCACTAGCGGGAAACATTCAGTACTTC. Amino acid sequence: CSARALAGNIQYF.

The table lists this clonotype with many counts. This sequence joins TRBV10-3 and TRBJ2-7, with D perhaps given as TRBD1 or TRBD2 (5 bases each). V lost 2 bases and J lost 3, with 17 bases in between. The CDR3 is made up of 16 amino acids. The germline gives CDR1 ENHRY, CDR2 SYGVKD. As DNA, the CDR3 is TGTGCCATCAGTGAGCCTCCGGGACGGAGGAACTACGAGCAGTACTTC. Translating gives CAISEPPGRRNYEQYF.

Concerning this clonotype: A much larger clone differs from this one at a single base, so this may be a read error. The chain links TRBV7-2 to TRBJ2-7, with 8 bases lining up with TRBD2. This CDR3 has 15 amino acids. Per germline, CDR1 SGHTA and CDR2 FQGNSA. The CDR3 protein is CASNLEPGGPFEQYF. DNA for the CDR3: TGTGCCAGCAACTTAGAACCGGGGGGGCCATTCGAGCAGTACTTC.

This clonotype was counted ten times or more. CDR3 amino acids: CASSEYGATDTQYF. The CDR3 DNA follows: TGTGCCAGCAGTGAATACGGCGCCACAGATACGCAGTATTTT. The chain recombines TRBV6-1 with TRBJ2-3; no reliable D call. CDR1 and CDR2 from the germline V gene are MNHNS and SASEGT. The CDR3 runs to 14 residues. Trimming took off 2 bases at V and 2 bases at J, with 8 bases between the two ends.

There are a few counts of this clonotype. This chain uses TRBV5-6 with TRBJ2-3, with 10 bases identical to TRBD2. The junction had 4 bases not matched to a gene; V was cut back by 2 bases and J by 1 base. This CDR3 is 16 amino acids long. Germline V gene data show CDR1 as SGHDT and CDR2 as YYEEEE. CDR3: CASSFRTSGRTDTQYF. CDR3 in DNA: TGTGCCAGCAGCTTTAGGACTAGCGGTCGCACAGATACGCAGTATTTT.

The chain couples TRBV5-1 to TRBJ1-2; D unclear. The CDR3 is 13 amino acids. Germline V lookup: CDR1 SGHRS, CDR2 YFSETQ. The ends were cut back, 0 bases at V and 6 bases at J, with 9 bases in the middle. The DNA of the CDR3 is TGCGCCAGCAGCTTGGAAGGTGAAAATGGCTACACCTTC. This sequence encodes CASSLEGENGYTF. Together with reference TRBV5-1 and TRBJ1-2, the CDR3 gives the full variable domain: KAGVTQTPRYLIKTRGQQVTLSCSPISGHRSVSWYQQTPGQGLQFLFEYFSETQRNKGNFPGRFSGRQFSNSRSEMNVSTLELGDSALYLCASSLEGENGYTFGSGTRLTVV.

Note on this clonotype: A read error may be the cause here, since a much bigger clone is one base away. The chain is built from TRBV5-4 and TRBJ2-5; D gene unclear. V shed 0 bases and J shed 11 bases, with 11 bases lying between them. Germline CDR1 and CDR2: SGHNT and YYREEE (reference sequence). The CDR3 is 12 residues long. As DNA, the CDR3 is TGTGCCAGCAGCTTGGCCGGGCGGAGTCAGTACTTC. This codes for CASSLAGRSQYF.

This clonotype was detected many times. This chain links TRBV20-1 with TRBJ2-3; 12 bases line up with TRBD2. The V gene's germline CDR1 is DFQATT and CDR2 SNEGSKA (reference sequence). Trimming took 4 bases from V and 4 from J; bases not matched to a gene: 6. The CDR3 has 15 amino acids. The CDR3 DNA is TGCAGTGCTATTAGACTAGCGGGAGTAGCAGATACGCAGTATTTT. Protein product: CSAIRLAGVADTQYF.

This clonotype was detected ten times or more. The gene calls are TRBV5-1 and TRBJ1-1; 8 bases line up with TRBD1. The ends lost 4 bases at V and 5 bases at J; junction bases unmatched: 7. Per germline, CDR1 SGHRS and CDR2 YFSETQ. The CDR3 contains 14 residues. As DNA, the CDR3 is TGCGCCAGCAGCGGACAGGGTGGGGGGACTGAAGCTTTCTTT. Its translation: CASSGQGGGTEAFF.

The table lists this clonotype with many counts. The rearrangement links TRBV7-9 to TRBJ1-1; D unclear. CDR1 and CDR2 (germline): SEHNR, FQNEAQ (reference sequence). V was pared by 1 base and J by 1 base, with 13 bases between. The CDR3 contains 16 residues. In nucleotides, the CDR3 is TGTGCCAGCAGCTTAGGGCGCCGCATACAGAACACTGAAGCTTTCTTT. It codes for CASSLGRRIQNTEAFF.

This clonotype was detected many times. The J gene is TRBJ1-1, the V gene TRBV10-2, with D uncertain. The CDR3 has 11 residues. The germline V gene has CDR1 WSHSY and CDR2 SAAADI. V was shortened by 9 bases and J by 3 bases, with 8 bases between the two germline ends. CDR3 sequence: CASSKDTEAFF. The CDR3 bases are TGCGCCAGTAGCAAGGACACTGAAGCTTTCTTT.

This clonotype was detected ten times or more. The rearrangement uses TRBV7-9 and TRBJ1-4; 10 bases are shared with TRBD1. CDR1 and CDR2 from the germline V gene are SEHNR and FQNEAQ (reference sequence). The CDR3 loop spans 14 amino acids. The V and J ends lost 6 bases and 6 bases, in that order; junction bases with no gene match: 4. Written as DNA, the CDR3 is TGTGCCAGCAGTCCCGGGACAGGGGATGAAAAACTGTTTTTT. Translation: CASSPGTGDEKLFF.

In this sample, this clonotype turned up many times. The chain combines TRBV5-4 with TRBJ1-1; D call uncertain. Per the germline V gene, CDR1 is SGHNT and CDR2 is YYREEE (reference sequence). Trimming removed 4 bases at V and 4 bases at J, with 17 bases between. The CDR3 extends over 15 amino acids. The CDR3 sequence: CASSLGGAVGTEAFF. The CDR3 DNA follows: TGTGCCAGCAGCCTGGGTGGTGCGGTCGGCACTGAAGCTTTCTTT.

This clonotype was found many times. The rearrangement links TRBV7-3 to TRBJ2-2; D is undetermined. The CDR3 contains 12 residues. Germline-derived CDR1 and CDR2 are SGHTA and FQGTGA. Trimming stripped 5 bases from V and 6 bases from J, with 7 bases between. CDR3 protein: CASSQAAGELFF. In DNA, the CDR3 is TGTGCCAGCAGCCAGGCGGCCGGGGAGCTGTTTTTT.